A selection of T cell receptor beta chains follows, all from one sample in a study of blood T cells in healthy people across ages. In TCRdb, the 5' RACE reads were re-called with MiXCR into one record per CDR3 protein. The table has approximately 2,000,000 distinct CDR3 sequences, roughly 43% seen once; the top ten hold about 21%. The sequenced sample was blood. These receptors all stem from a human donor in good health. The CDR3 runs from the conserved cysteine through the conserved F or W. D genes are given only for firm matches. Clone size is given for some rows only: seen once, a few or many times, or a class if the clone is expanded.

CDR3 protein | CDR3 DNA | J gene | V gene | D gene | CDR3 length | clone size
CAISPTGPDTDQPQHF | TGTGCCATCAGTCCTACAGGGCCAGACACCGATCAGCCCCAGCATTTT | TRBJ1-5 | TRBV10-3 | NA | 16 | NA
CSARDRLAGFREQYF | TGCAGTGCTAGAGATCGACTAGCGGGGTTTCGCGAGCAGTACTTC | TRBJ2-7 | TRBV20-1 | TRBD2 | 15 | NA
CAITDPKNPYEQYF | TGTGCCATCACTGACCCTAAAAACCCCTACGAGCAGTACTTC | TRBJ2-7 | TRBV10-3 | NA | 14 | few
CSAREVYGNQPQHF | TGCAGTGCTAGAGAGGTATATGGCAATCAGCCCCAGCATTTT | TRBJ1-5 | TRBV20-1 | NA | 14 | NA
CASSPGLAGGRDVYEQYF | TGTGCCAGCAGCCCTGGACTAGCGGGGGGCCGGGACGTCTACGAGCAGTACTTC | TRBJ2-7 | TRBV7-2 | TRBD2 | 18 | NA
CASSLYGTGVLGSGANVLTF | TGTGCCAGCAGCTTATACGGGACAGGGGTTCTGGGCTCTGGGGCCAACGTCCTGACTTTC | TRBJ2-6 | TRBV7-2 | TRBD1 | 20 | NA
CSARARVGEQYF | TGCAGTGCTAGAGCCAGGGTGGGCGAGCAGTACTTC | TRBJ2-7 | TRBV20-1 | NA | 12 | few
CASSQVFDRGQETQYF | TGCGCCAGCAGCCAAGTTTTTGACCGTGGACAAGAGACCCAGTACTTC | TRBJ2-5 | TRBV4-3 | NA | 16 | NA
CASSETGTGTISGANVLTF | TGTGCCAGCAGCGAAACCGGGACAGGGACAATTAGCGGGGCCAACGTCCTGACTTTC | TRBJ2-6 | TRBV7-3 | TRBD1 | 19 | NA
CASSPFGTSGTQYF | TGTGCCAGCAGCCCTTTCGGGACTAGTGGGACCCAGTACTTC | TRBJ2-5 | TRBV12-3/TRBV12-4 | TRBD2 | 14 | NA
CASSLVTGGPNYGYTF | TGCGCCAGCAGCTTAGTGACAGGGGGCCCCAACTATGGCTACACCTTC | TRBJ1-2 | TRBV5-1 | TRBD1 | 16 | NA
CASSVAGTISNYGYTF | TGTGCCAGCAGCGTAGCGGGGACGATCTCTAACTATGGCTACACCTTC | TRBJ1-2 | TRBV9 | NA | 16 | NA
CASSHRQGIPYNEQYF | TGCGCCAGCAGCCACAGACAGGGCATACCTTACAATGAGCAGTACTTC | TRBJ2-7 | TRBV4-1 | TRBD1 | 16 | NA
CASIKPGSGRQYF | TGTGCCAGCATCAAACCCGGGAGTGGCAGACAGTACTTC | TRBJ2-5 | TRBV28 | NA | 13 | NA
CASSFLAGSSTQYF | TGTGCCAGCAGTTTTCTAGCGGGGAGTTCTACGCAGTATTTT | TRBJ2-3 | TRBV28 | TRBD2 | 14 | NA
CSARPPLRNYGYTF | TGCAGTGCTAGACCCCCCTTGAGGAACTATGGCTACACCTTC | TRBJ1-2 | TRBV20-1 | NA | 14 | few
CASSQDREGTNEKLFF | TGTGCCAGTAGCCAAGACAGGGAGGGAACTAATGAAAAACTGTTTTTT | TRBJ1-4 | TRBV19 | TRBD1 | 16 | NA
CSARDRASGGPYPTDTQYF | TGCAGTGCTAGAGATCGGGCTAGCGGGGGGCCCTACCCCACAGATACGCAGTATTTT | TRBJ2-3 | TRBV20-1 | TRBD2 | 19 | NA
CASSSLDGQSYEQYF | TGCGCCAGCAGCTCCCTGGACGGACAGTCCTACGAGCAGTACTTC | TRBJ2-7 | TRBV5-1 | NA | 15 | few
CASSSYGSHEQYF | TGCGCCAGCAGCTCCTACGGTAGCCACGAGCAGTACTTC | TRBJ2-7 | TRBV5-1 | NA | 13 | NA
CASSTQGHRNSYEQYF | TGTGCCAGCAGTACCCAGGGACACCGAAACTCCTACGAGCAGTACTTC | TRBJ2-7 | TRBV28 | NA | 16 | NA
CSVEGAGGAYGQYF | TGCAGCGTTGAGGGTGCAGGGGGTGCCTACGGGCAGTACTTC | TRBJ2-7 | TRBV29-1 | TRBD1 | 14 | NA
CASSPLGTSTYEQYF | TGTGCCAGCAGCCCATTAGGGACGTCGACCTACGAGCAGTACTTC | TRBJ2-7 | TRBV28 | NA | 15 | NA
CSARDWGGRETQYF | TGCAGTGCTAGAGATTGGGGGGGCCGAGAGACCCAGTACTTC | TRBJ2-5 | TRBV20-1 | NA | 14 | many
CSAPSEGYNEQFF | TGCAGTGCCCCCTCGGAGGGGTACAATGAGCAGTTCTTC | TRBJ2-1 | TRBV20-1 | NA | 13 | few
CASSVGTGWADTQYF | TGTGCCAGCAGTGTCGGGACAGGGTGGGCAGATACGCAGTATTTT | TRBJ2-3 | TRBV2 | TRBD1 | 15 | NA
CATSDQDRAHNEQFF | TGTGCCACCAGTGACCAAGACAGGGCCCACAATGAGCAGTTCTTC | TRBJ2-1 | TRBV24-1 | TRBD1 | 15 | few
CASSFPGSGNEQFF | TGTGCCAGCAGTTTTCCCGGGTCAGGGAATGAGCAGTTCTTC | TRBJ2-1 | TRBV28 | NA | 14 | NA
CASEGSGSGANVLTF | TGTGCCAGCGAGGGGTCGGGCTCTGGGGCCAACGTCCTGACTTTC | TRBJ2-6 | TRBV28 | NA | 15 | NA
CASSSPGLAATDTQYF | TGTGCCAGCAGCTCCCCCGGACTAGCGGCCACAGATACGCAGTATTTT | TRBJ2-3 | TRBV7-9 | TRBD2 | 16 | few
CGGTANMNTEAFF | TGCGGAGGGACAGCGAATATGAACACTGAAGCTTTCTTT | TRBJ1-1 | TRBV29-1 | TRBD1 | 13 | NA
CAWSVTGPKTYF | TGTGCCTGGAGTGTAACGGGGCCAAAGACGTACTTC | TRBJ2-7 | TRBV30 | NA | 12 | NA
CASSIAWGAGETQYF | TGTGCCAGTAGTATAGCTTGGGGCGCGGGGGAGACCCAGTACTTC | TRBJ2-5 | TRBV19 | NA | 15 | NA
CASSKSRPGITNYEQYF | TGTGCCAGCAGCAAAAGCAGGCCAGGGATTACCAACTACGAGCAGTACTTC | TRBJ2-7 | TRBV21-1 | NA | 17 | NA
CASRTDRGNSPLHF | TGTGCCAGCAGGACGGACAGGGGAAATTCACCCCTCCACTTT | TRBJ1-6 | TRBV6-6 | TRBD1 | 14 | NA
CVSSVTAHGYTF | TGTGTCAGCAGCGTAACAGCTCATGGCTACACCTTC | TRBJ1-2 | TRBV9 | NA | 12 | NA
CASSPPDRSNSPLHF | TGCGCCAGCAGCCCACCGGACAGGAGCAATTCACCCCTCCACTTT | TRBJ1-6 | TRBV5-1 | TRBD1 | 15 | NA